The 8 T cell receptor beta chains in this list originate from one sample, sequenced in a study of blood T cell repertoires in COVID-19. Libraries were prepared by immunoSEQ multiplex PCR; TCRdb keeps only in-frame clonotypes and omits some of them. The table lists 150,000 to 200,000 clones, around 91% of them singletons. The sequencing sample was made of PBMCs or T cells enriched from blood (not recorded which). These receptors were collected from a woman younger than 30 who had recovered from COVID-19.

This sequence joins TRBV4-1 and TRBJ1-5; the match to TRBD1 covers 7 bases. CDR3 length: 17 amino acids. Unmatched junction bases numbered 6, after V lost 1 base and J lost 0 bases. From germline, CDR1 is MGHRA and CDR2 YSYEKL. CDR3 coding DNA: TGCGCCAGCAGCCAAGGGGGACAGTTTTATAGCAATCAGCCCCAGCATTTT. It translates to CASSQGGQFYSNQPQHF.

This clone was seen more than once but under ten times. The chain is built from TRBV28 and TRBJ2-1, with 7 bases lining up with TRBD2. Germline-derived CDR1 and CDR2 are MDHEN and SYDVKM. Trimming cost V 4 bases and J 6 bases; bases outside gene matches: 24. This CDR3 region has 20 residues. The CDR3 loop reads CASSSRQTGRFIKLSNEQFF. The CDR3 DNA reads as TGTGCCAGCAGTTCCCGGCAAACCGGGAGGTTCATTAAGTTAAGCAATGAGCAGTTCTTC.

V and J are TRBV28 and TRBJ2-1; 12 bases are shared with TRBD2. CDR1 and CDR2 (germline): MDHEN, SYDVKM. The CDR3 has 16 amino acids. Losses at the gene ends were 6 bases for V and 2 bases for J; bases not matched to a gene: 5. DNA for the CDR3: TGTGCCAGCAGCACTAGCGGGAGGAGCACCTACAATGAGCAGTTCTTC. Translated: CASSTSGRSTYNEQFF. Looking up the rest from reference TRBV28 and TRBJ2-1 gives the full variable domain: DVKVTQSSRYLVKRTGEKVFLECVQDMDHENMFWYRQDPGLGLRLIYFSYDVKMKEKGDIPEGYSVSREKKERFSLILESASTNQTSMYLCASSTSGRSTYNEQFFGPGTRLTVL.

CDR3 nucleotides: TGTGCCAGCAGCCCCGGGGGGCATTTCGCAGATACGCAGTATTTT. Translation gives CASSPGGHFADTQYF. This chain uses TRBV5-4 with TRBJ2-3; D may be TRBD2 (7 bases). Trimming took off 4 bases at V and 4 bases at J, with 16 bases between the two ends. Germline CDR1 SGHNT, CDR2 YYREEE (reference sequence). This CDR3 is 15 amino acids long.

This rearrangement joins TRBV7-9 to TRBJ2-5, with TRBD2 matching 8 bases. Germline lookup yields CDR1 SEHNR and CDR2 FQNEAQ (reference sequence). The V and J ends lost 5 bases and 5 bases, in that order; junction bases with no gene match: 7. The CDR3 is 14 amino acids. The CDR3 region has the DNA TGTGCCAGCAGCCCGGGGGGGTCCCTGGAGACCCAGTACTTC. Translated: CASSPGGSLETQYF.

This clone was detected only once. The chain joins TRBV11-1 to TRBJ1-4; D gene unclear. Trimming pared 1 base from V and 8 bases from J, leaving 11 bases between. The V gene's germline CDR1 is SGHAT and CDR2 FQDESV (reference sequence). The CDR3 has 14 amino acids. Here the CDR3 DNA reads TGTGCCAGCAGCTTAGATTACGGAGGAGAAAAACTGTTTTTT. Translation gives CASSLDYGGEKLFF. The full variable domain, with the rest looked up from reference TRBV11-1 and TRBJ1-4, is EAEVAQSPRYKITEKSQAVAFWCDPISGHATLYWYRQILGQGPELLVQFQDESVVDDSQLPKDRFSAERLKGVDSTLKIQPAELGDSAMYLCASSLDYGGEKLFFGSGTQLSVL.

The rearrangement joins TRBV7-9 to TRBJ2-7, with D uncertain. Looked up from germline, CDR1 is SEHNR and CDR2 is FQNEAQ (reference sequence). This CDR3 region has 13 residues. Deletions cut 2 bases from V and 1 base from J, with 6 bases between. The CDR3 DNA follows: TGTGCCAGCAGCTTACCAGGATCCTACGAGCAGTACTTC. Translated, it gives CASSLPGSYEQYF.

V usage is TRBV30 and J usage is TRBJ1-2; D is uncertain. In germline, CDR1 is GTSNPN, CDR2 SVGIG (reference sequence). CDR3 length equals 12 residues. The ends were cut back, 3 bases at V and 8 bases at J, with 13 bases in the middle. The CDR3 loop is CAWRAGSRGYTF. CDR3 bases: TGTGCCTGGAGGGCGGGGTCGCGAGGCTACACCTTC.